This is a list of T cell receptor beta chains from one sample in a study of vaccination and CD4 T cells after COVID-19. Each CDR3 protein is one row after TCRdb ran MiXCR on the PCR reads. The repertoire holds roughly 7,900 distinct CDR3 sequences, with more than 20% as singletons. No antigen is known for these receptors. The sequenced material came from cultured CD4+ T cells from blood. These TCRs come from a human donor with COVID-19. The CDR3 runs from the conserved cysteine through the conserved F or W. Each record gives: J gene, V gene, D gene, clone size, CDR3 DNA, CDR3 protein. The D gene is left open where the match is weak. Size is stated for part of the rows, as once, few or many counts, or as a class when the clone is expanded.

TRBJ2-1,TRBV7-7,.,.,TGTGCTAGCAGCTTAGCAGGGAGGTTGTCCGATGAGCAGTTCTTC,CASSLAGRLSDEQFF
TRBJ2-5,TRBV20-1,.,.,TGCAGTGCTAGAGGTCAGAAAGACACCCAGTACTTC,CSARGQKDTQYF
TRBJ2-1,TRBV11-2,.,.,TGTGCCAGCAATCGGGGGGCTGCGCAGTTCTTC,CASNRGAAQFF
TRBJ1-5,TRBV6-1,.,.,TGTGCCAGCAGTGTTTCCGGGCTCCAGCTCCATTTT,CASSVSGLQLHF
TRBJ2-4,TRBV5-4,.,.,TGTGCCAGCAGCTTGGACCCGGGAATCAAAAACATTCAGTACTTC,CASSLDPGIKNIQYF
TRBJ1-1,TRBV25-1,.,.,TGTGCCAGCAGTGAATACCCCGGCGGCCCGGGATCTGAAGCTTTCTTT,CASSEYPGGPGSEAFF
TRBJ2-3,TRBV12-3/TRBV12-4,.,.,TGTGCCAGCAGTTTAACGGGAAATACGCAGTATTTT,CASSLTGNTQYF
TRBJ2-3,TRBV10-3,TRBD2,few,TGTGCCATCGGGGAGGGACTAGCGGGGGGGCCCGGCACAGATACGCAGTATTTT,CAIGEGLAGGPGTDTQYF
TRBJ1-6,TRBV12-3/TRBV12-4,.,few,TGTGCCAGCAGTTTAGGGATCTCCTATAATTCACCCCTCCACTTT,CASSLGISYNSPLHF
TRBJ1-1,TRBV25-1,.,.,TGTGCCAGCAAAATGGGGGGGCGAACTGAAGCTTTCTTT,CASKMGGRTEAFF
TRBJ2-6,TRBV20-1,TRBD2,few,TGCAGTGCTGCGACTAGCGGGGGGGGTCACTCTGGGGCCAACGTCCTGACTTTC,CSAATSGGGHSGANVLTF
TRBJ2-5,TRBV7-8,TRBD2,.,TGTGCCAGCAGCTTCGCAGGACTAGCGGAAGAGACCCAGTACTTC,CASSFAGLAEETQYF
TRBJ2-7,TRBV20-1,.,.,TGCAGTGCTAGGCTAGCCTCGGACGAGCAGTACTTC,CSARLASDEQYF
TRBJ1-4,TRBV6-5,.,.,TGTGCCAGCAGTTCGGCAGATGAAAAACTGTTTTTT,CASSSADEKLFF
TRBJ1-2,TRBV20-1,TRBD1,few,TGCAGTCCAAAGAGACAGGGCTTGACTAACTATGGCTACACCTTC,CSPKRQGLTNYGYTF
TRBJ1-1,TRBV6-4,.,.,TGTGCCAGCAAAGTCTGGGACACGAACACTGAAGCTTTCTTT,CASKVWDTNTEAFF
TRBJ2-5,TRBV6-1,.,.,TGTGCCAGCAGTGCAGTGGGGGAGACCCAGTACTTC,CASSAVGETQYF
TRBJ2-5,TRBV19,TRBD2,.,TGTGCCAGTAGTATGACTAGCGGGGGTTGGGAGACCCAGTACTTC,CASSMTSGGWETQYF
TRBJ2-7,TRBV4-1,TRBD1,.,TGCGCCAGCAGCCAACTTGGGACAGGGAGCTCCTACGAGCAGTACTTC,CASSQLGTGSSYEQYF
TRBJ2-2,TRBV30,.,few,TGTGCCTGGAGTTCTACAGCGAACACCGGGGAGCTGTTTTTT,CAWSSTANTGELFF
TRBJ1-5,TRBV24-1,TRBD1,.,TGTGCCACCAGTGACTGCGGGACAGGGGAGATTCAGCCCCAGCATTTT,CATSDCGTGEIQPQHF
TRBJ1-2,TRBV5-8,TRBD1,.,TGTGCCAGCAGCTGGGACAGGGCTGGCTACACCTTC,CASSWDRAGYTF
TRBJ1-6,TRBV5-4,.,.,TGTGCCAGCAGCTCTTTCATTGGGAGAAATAATTCACCCCTCCACTTT,CASSSFIGRNNSPLHF
TRBJ1-1,TRBV7-9,TRBD1,few,TGTGCCAGCAGCTCCTCCGGGACAGAGCCTTATAGGGCTTTCTTT,CASSSSGTEPYRAFF
TRBJ2-1,TRBV19,.,.,TGTGCCAGTAGTCCTCTCCCTAGCGACTACAATGAGCAGTTCTTC,CASSPLPSDYNEQFF
TRBJ2-2,TRBV21-1,.,few,TGTGCCAGCAGCTTAGAAGGGGGCGAGAACACCGGGGAGCTGTTTTTT,CASSLEGGENTGELFF
TRBJ2-5,TRBV7-9,.,few,TGTGCCAGCAGCCTGGACCACGGAGAGACCCAGTACTTC,CASSLDHGETQYF
TRBJ2-6,TRBV19,.,few,TGTGCCAGTAGTATAGTCGACAGACGGTCTGGGGCCAACGTCCTGACTTTC,CASSIVDRRSGANVLTF
TRBJ1-6,TRBV6-5,TRBD1,.,TGTGCCAGCAGTTACGGGGACAGGGGATCACCCCTCCACTTT,CASSYGDRGSPLHF
TRBJ2-5,TRBV7-2,TRBD1,.,TGTGCCAGCAGCGAAAGTGTCAGGGGGCGCCGGGAGACCCAGTACTTC,CASSESVRGRRETQYF
TRBJ2-5,TRBV5-4,.,.,TGTGCCAGCAGCTCGACAGGTCTGGAGACCCAGTACTTC,CASSSTGLETQYF
TRBJ2-3,TRBV15,TRBD2,few,TGTGCCACCAGCAGAGCGTCCGGGACTAGGTCCACAGATACGCAGTATTTT,CATSRASGTRSTDTQYF
TRBJ1-5,TRBV7-9,.,few,TGTGCCAGCAGCTTCGGGACAACAAATCAGCCCCAGCATTTT,CASSFGTTNQPQHF